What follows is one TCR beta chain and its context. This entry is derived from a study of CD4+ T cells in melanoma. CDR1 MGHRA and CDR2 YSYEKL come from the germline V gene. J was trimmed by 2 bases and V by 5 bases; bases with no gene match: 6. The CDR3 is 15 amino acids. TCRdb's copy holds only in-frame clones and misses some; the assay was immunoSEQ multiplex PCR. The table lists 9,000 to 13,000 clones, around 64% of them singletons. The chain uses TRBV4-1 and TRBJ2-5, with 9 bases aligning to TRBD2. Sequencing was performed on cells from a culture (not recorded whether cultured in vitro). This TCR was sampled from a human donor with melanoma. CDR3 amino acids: CASSLAGGVQETQYF. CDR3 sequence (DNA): TGCGCCAGCAGCTTGGCGGGGGGGGTTCAAGAGACCCAGTACTTC.